This T cell receptor beta chain comes out of a study of T-cell memory formation after mild COVID-19. V lost 1 base, J lost 3 bases, and 7 bases lay in between. CDR3 length: 12 residues. Germline V CDR1 and CDR2: GTSNPN, SVGIG (reference sequence). Notes on the study in general: Researchers could not confirm that second-wave clones peaking on day 37 targeted SARS-CoV-2.

TCRdb itself ran the 5' RACE reads through MiXCR, one entry per CDR3 protein. In the table there are fewer than 450,000 distinct CDR3 sequences, roughly 20% of which are singletons. The table lists this clonotype with many counts. Its specificity is not known. The chain couples TRBV30 to TRBJ2-7; D is unresolved. Sequenced sample: PBMCs or a T cell subset sorted from them (not recorded which). This TCR was sampled from an adult woman who had mild COVID-19 (a few samples of this study predate the infection). Cell type and time point are not known. In nucleotides, the CDR3 is TGTGCCTGGAGTGGGGGATACTACGAGCAGTACTTC. Its translation: CAWSGGYYEQYF.